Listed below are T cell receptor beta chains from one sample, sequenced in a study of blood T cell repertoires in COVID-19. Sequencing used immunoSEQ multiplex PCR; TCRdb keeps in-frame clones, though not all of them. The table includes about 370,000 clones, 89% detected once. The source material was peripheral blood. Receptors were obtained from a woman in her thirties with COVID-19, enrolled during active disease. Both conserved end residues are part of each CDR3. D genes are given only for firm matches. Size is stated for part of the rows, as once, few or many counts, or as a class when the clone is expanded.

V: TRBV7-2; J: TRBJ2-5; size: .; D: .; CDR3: CASSPRETQYF; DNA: TGTGCCAGCAGCCCGCGAGAGACCCAGTACTTC
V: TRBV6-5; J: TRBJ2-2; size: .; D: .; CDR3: CASTQDSQNTGELFF; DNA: TGTGCCAGCACTCAAGACAGCCAGAACACCGGGGAGCTGTTTTTT
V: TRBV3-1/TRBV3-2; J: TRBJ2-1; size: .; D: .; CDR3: CASSQESGGEWYNEQFF; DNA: TGTGCCAGCAGCCAAGAATCGGGCGGGGAGTGGTACAATGAGCAGTTCTTC
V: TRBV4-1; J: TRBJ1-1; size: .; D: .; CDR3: CASSLHRGQTEAFF; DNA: TGCGCCAGCAGCCTACACCGGGGTCAGACTGAAGCTTTCTTT
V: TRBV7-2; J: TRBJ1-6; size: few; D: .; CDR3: CASSLSSSDSPLHF; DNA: TGTGCCAGCAGCCTCAGTTCCAGCGATTCACCCCTCCACTTT
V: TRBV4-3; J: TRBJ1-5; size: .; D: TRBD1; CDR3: CASSQDETGSRWPQHF; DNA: TGCGCCAGCAGCCAAGATGAGACAGGGAGTAGGTGGCCCCAGCATTTT
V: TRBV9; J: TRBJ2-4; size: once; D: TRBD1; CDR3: CASSQRTGHVIQYF; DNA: TGTGCCAGCAGCCAGAGGACAGGTCACGTCATTCAGTACTTC
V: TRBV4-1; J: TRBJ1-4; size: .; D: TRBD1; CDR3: CASSHPGDSATNEKLFF; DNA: TGCGCCAGCAGCCACCCAGGGGACAGCGCAACTAATGAAAAACTGTTTTTT
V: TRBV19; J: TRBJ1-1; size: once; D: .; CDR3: CASSERAGNTEAFF; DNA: TGTGCCAGTAGTGAGAGGGCAGGGAACACTGAAGCTTTCTTT
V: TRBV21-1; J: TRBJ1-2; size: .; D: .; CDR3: CASSKSRVGCYTF; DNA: TGTGCCAGCAGCAAAAGCAGGGTCGGGTGCTACACCTTC
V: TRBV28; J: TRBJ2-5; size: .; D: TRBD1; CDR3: CASSMRTGGGETQYF; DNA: TGTGCCAGCAGTATGAGGACAGGGGGAGGAGAGACCCAGTACTTC
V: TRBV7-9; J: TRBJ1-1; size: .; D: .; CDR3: CASSSPGLLNTEAFF; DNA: TGTGCCAGCAGCTCACCGGGACTGCTGAACACTGAAGCTTTCTTT
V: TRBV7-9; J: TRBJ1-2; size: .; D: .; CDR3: CASSLASSVTYGYTF; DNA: TGTGCCAGCAGCTTAGCGAGCTCCGTAACTTATGGCTACACCTTC
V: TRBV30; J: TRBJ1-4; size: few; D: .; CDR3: CAWSPDYGEKLFF; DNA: TGTGCCTGGAGCCCTGACTATGGTGAAAAACTGTTTTTT
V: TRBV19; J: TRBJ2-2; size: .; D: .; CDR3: CASVSGNTGELFF; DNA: TGTGCCAGTGTGAGCGGGAACACCGGGGAGCTGTTTTTT
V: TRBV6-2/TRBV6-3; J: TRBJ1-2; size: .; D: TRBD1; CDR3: CASSFDRGYGYTF; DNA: TGTGCCAGCAGCTTCGACAGGGGCTATGGCTACACCTTC
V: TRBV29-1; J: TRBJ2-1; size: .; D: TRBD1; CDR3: CSVDLGQGFREQFF; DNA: TGCAGCGTTGATCTAGGACAGGGGTTTCGTGAGCAGTTCTTC
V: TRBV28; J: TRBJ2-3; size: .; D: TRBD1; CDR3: CASSSLDRDGDTQYF; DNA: TGTGCCAGCAGTTCCCTCGACAGGGACGGGGATACGCAGTATTTT
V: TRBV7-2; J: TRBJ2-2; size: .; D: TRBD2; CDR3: CASSSSAAGGPLTGELFF; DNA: TGTGCCAGCAGCTCCAGCGCGGCGGGAGGGCCTCTTACCGGGGAGCTGTTTTTT
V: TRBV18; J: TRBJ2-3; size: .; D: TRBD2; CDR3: CASSPVAGVTSTDTQYF; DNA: TGTGCCAGCTCACCCGTCGCGGGAGTGACTAGCACAGATACGCAGTATTTT
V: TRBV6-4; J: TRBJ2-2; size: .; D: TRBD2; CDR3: CASSEGLAVYSGELFF; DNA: TGTGCCAGCAGTGAGGGACTAGCGGTCTATAGCGGGGAGCTGTTTTTT
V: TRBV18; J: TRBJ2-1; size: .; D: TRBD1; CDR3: CASSPAQGLRNNEQFF; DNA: TGTGCCAGCTCACCAGCACAGGGGCTTCGCAATAATGAGCAGTTCTTC
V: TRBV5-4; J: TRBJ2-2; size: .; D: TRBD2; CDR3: CASSSLAGGPGELFF; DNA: TGTGCCAGCAGCTCGCTAGCGGGAGGGCCCGGGGAGCTGTTTTTT
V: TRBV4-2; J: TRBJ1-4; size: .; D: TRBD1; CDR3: CASSRTGEDEKLFF; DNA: TGTGCCAGCAGCCGGACAGGGGAAGATGAAAAACTGTTTTTT
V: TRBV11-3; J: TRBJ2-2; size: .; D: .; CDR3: CASSLPRGFPGGELFF; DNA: TGTGCCAGCAGCTTACCGAGGGGGTTTCCAGGCGGGGAGCTGTTTTTT
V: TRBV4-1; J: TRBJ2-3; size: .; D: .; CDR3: CASSQLGLSTDTQYF; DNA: TGCGCCAGCAGCCAGCTAGGTCTTAGCACAGATACGCAGTATTTT
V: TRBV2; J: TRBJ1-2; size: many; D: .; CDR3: CASSEGVSYGYTF; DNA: TGTGCCAGCAGTGAAGGAGTAAGCTATGGCTACACCTTC
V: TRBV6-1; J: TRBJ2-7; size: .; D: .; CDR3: CASSEWGRYTYEQYF; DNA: TGTGCCAGCAGTGAATGGGGCAGGTACACCTACGAGCAGTACTTC
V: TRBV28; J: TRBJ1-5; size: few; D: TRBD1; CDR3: CASSTDKQGAQPQHF; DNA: TGTGCCAGCAGCACAGATAAACAGGGGGCTCAGCCCCAGCATTTT
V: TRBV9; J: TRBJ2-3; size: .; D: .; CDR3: CASSARLDF; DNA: TGTGCCAGCAGCGCTCGACTAGATTTT
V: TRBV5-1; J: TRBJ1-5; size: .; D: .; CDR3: CASSLGAGSNQPQHF; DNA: TGCGCCAGCAGCTTGGGGGCGGGTAGCAATCAGCCCCAGCATTTT
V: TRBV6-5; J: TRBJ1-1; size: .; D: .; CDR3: CASSFRQHTEAFF; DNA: TGTGCCAGCAGTTTCCGACAGCACACTGAGGCTTTCTTT
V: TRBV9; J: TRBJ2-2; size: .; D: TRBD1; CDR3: CASSTWDSPTGELFF; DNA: TGTGCCAGCAGCACATGGGACAGTCCGACCGGGGAGCTGTTTTTT
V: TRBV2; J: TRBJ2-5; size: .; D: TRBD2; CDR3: CASTGLAGTQGTQYF; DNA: TGTGCCAGCACCGGACTAGCGGGGACTCAGGGGACCCAGTACTTC
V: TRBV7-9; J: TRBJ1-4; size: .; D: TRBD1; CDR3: CASSLGTGTRNEKLFF; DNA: TGTGCCAGCAGCTTAGGGACAGGGACCCGGAATGAAAAACTGTTTTTT
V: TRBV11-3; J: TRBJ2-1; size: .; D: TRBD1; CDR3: CASMTGGSYNEQFF; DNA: TGTGCCAGTATGACAGGGGGCTCCTACAATGAGCAGTTCTTC
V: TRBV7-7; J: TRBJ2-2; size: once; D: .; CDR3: CASSLGETGELFF; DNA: TGTGCTAGCAGCTTAGGGGAGACCGGGGAGCTGTTTTTT
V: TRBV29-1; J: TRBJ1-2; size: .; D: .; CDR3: CSVEPSGGNYGYTF; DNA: TGCAGCGTTGAACCGTCCGGGGGGAACTATGGCTACACCTTC
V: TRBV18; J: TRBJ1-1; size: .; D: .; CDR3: CASSQGGVNTEAFF; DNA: TGTGCCAGCTCCCAGGGAGGGGTGAACACTGAAGCTTTCTTT
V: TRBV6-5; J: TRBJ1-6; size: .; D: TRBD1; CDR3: CASTTGQGRPLHF; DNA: TGTGCCAGCACTACTGGACAGGGTCGGCCCCTCCACTTT
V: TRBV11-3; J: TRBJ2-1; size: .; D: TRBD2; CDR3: CASSLLGLAGYNEQFF; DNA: TGTGCCAGCAGCTTATTGGGACTAGCGGGATACAATGAGCAGTTCTTC
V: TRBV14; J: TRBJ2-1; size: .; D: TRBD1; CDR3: CASSLRDRVGNEQFF; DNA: TGTGCCAGCAGCCTTCGGGACAGGGTTGGCAATGAGCAGTTCTTC
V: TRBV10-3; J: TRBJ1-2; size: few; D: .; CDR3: CATAWAGDGYTF; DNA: TGTGCCACCGCGTGGGCGGGGGACGGCTACACCTTC
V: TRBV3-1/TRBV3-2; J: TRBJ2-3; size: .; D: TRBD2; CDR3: CASSPGLAESTDTQYF; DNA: TGTGCCAGCAGTCCTGGACTAGCGGAGAGCACAGATACGCAGTATTTT
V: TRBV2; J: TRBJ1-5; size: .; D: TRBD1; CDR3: CASTGTVYSNQPQHF; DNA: TGTGCCAGCACCGGGACAGTGTATAGCAATCAGCCCCAGCATTTT
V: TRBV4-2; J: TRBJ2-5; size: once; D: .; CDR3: CASSQEAPPPQETQYF; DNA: TGTGCCAGCAGCCAAGAGGCCCCGCCCCCGCAAGAGACCCAGTACTTC
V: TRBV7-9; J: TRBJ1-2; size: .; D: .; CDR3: CASSPRQLDGYTF; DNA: TGTGCCAGCAGCCCCCGCCAATTAGATGGCTACACCTTC
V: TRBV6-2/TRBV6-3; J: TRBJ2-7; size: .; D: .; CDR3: CASSLDTGKEQYF; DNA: TGTGCCAGCAGTCTAGACACAGGGAAAGAGCAGTACTTC
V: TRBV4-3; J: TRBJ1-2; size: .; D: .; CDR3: CASSQERGTYGYTF; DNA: TGCGCCAGCAGCCAAGAACGGGGTACCTATGGCTACACCTTC
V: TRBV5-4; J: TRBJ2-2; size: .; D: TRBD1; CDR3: CASSYGQGRGELFF; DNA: TGTGCCAGCAGCTATGGACAGGGACGCGGGGAGCTGTTTTTT
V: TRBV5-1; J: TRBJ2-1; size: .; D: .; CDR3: CASRPPGGAGNEQFF; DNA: TGCGCCAGCAGACCGCCTGGGGGGGCCGGCAATGAGCAGTTCTTC
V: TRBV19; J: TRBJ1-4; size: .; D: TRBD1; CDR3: CASSIDRGDEKLFF; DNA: TGTGCCAGTAGTATTGACAGGGGGGATGAAAAACTGTTTTTT
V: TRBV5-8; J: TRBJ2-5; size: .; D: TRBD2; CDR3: CASDPGTNQETQYF; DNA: TGTGCCAGCGACCCCGGGACTAACCAAGAGACCCAGTACTTC
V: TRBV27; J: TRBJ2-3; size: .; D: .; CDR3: CASSLGGGADTQYF; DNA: TGTGCCAGCAGTTTGGGGGGGGGCGCGGATACGCAGTATTTT
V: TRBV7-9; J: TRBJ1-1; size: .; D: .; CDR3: CASSGDSFEAFF; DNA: TGTGCCAGCAGCGGTGACAGTTTTGAAGCTTTCTTT
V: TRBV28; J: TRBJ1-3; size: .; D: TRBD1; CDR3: CASSLTGTGVVGNTIYF; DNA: TGTGCCAGCAGTTTAACCGGGACAGGGGTTGTTGGAAACACCATATATTTT
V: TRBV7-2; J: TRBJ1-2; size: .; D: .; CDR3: CASSLVGVGGYTF; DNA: TGTGCCAGCAGCTTAGTCGGGGTTGGTGGCTACACCTTC
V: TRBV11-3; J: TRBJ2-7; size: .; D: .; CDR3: CASSSHGDSAGQYF; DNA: TGTGCCAGCAGCTCCCACGGGGATAGTGCTGGGCAGTACTTC
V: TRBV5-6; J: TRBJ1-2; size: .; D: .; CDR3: CASSFLRSYGYTF; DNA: TGTGCCAGCAGCTTTCTCAGAAGCTATGGCTACACCTTC